Below, 31 T cell receptor beta chains from the same sample are listed, as sequenced in a study of blood T cell repertoires in COVID-19 (dated by TCRdb to 2018 to 2021). The library was made by the immunoSEQ multiplex PCR assay. In TCRdb, the immuneACCESS table is reduced to in-frame sequences with V and J assigned. These tables do not hold every clone; where another copy was compared, an unresolved V gene accounts for under half, and the others remain unexplained. Present in this sample are 150,000 to 190,000 clones, roughly 80% of which were seen just once. The biggest ten clones account for around 3.4% of the sample. The sample comprised peripheral blood. Source of these receptors: a woman of 80 years or more with acute or convalescent COVID-19.

CDR3 sequence (DNA): TGTGCCACCAGCAGAGGACTACTACGGGGTTACGAGCAGTACTTC. This sequence encodes CATSRGLLRGYEQYF. The chain employs TRBV15 and TRBJ2-7; D perhaps matches TRBD2 (5 bases). V was trimmed by 1 base and J by 4 bases, leaving 14 bases between them. The germline CDR1 and CDR2 sequences are LNHNV and YYDKDF (reference sequence). CDR3 length equals 15 residues.

The V and J genes are TRBV5-6 and TRBJ1-2, with 8 bases fitting TRBD1. In germline, CDR1 is SGHDT, CDR2 YYEEEE. The CDR3 is made up of 14 amino acids. The V segment lost 4 bases and the J segment 5 bases; nucleotides outside the gene matches: 7. The CDR3 loop reads CASSQDRAVYGYTF. The CDR3 DNA reads as TGTGCCAGCAGCCAGGACAGGGCTGTTTATGGCTACACCTTC.

This clone was counted between two and nine times. The genes are TRBV19 and TRBJ1-2; tentatively, D is TRBD1 (6 bases). Germline CDR1 is LNHDA and CDR2 is SQIVND (reference sequence). CDR3 size: 14 residues. Trimming removed 4 bases at V and 5 bases at J, with 14 bases between. CDR3 sequence (DNA): TGTGCCAGTAGTAGGCCTTTCACAGGGTATGGCTACACCTTC. Its protein product is CASSRPFTGYGYTF.

In regard to this clone: Other DNA sequences in this specimen translate into the identical CDR3. The rearrangement joins TRBV2 to TRBJ1-2, with TRBD1 as a possible D gene (6 bases). Trimming took 6 bases from V and 2 from J, leaving 10 bases between them. Germline CDR1 is SNHLY and CDR2 is FYNNEI. CDR3 length: 13 amino acids. The CDR3 sequence: CASSPDSNYGYTF. The CDR3 coding sequence is TGTGCCAGCAGCCCGGACAGCAACTATGGCTACACCTTC.

This chain's CDR3 is CASILMSYTGELFF. In DNA, the CDR3 is TGTGCCAGCATTCTAATGTCATACACCGGGGAGCTGTTTTTT. The genes are TRBV6-5 and TRBJ2-2; D remains unclear. The V and J ends lost 7 bases and 3 bases respectively, with 12 bases between them. The germline gives CDR1 MNHEY, CDR2 SVGAGI. This CDR3 contains 14 residues.

The chain employs TRBV13 and TRBJ1-2; 10 bases map to TRBD1. With V trimmed by 6 bases and J by 4 bases, 5 bases remained unmatched. Germline loops: CDR1 PRHDT, CDR2 FYEKMQ (reference sequence). The CDR3 consists of 14 residues. CDR3 bases: TGTGCCAGCAGATTGACAGGGGGCGGCTATGGCTACACCTTC. This encodes CASRLTGGGYGYTF.

The V gene is TRBV6-5, the J gene TRBJ1-2, with 8 bases fitting TRBD1. V gave up 7 bases and J gave up 8 bases; unmatched junction bases: 15. CDR3 length equals 15 residues. Germline V CDR1 and CDR2: MNHEY, SVGAGI. CDR3 region: CASNPAGRGPHGYTF. CDR3 coding DNA: TGTGCCAGCAACCCCGCTGGCAGGGGGCCTCACGGCTACACCTTC.

This chain links TRBV25-1 with TRBJ2-2; weak D call: TRBD1 (5 bases). Germline V gene sequence: CDR1 MGHDK, CDR2 SYGVNS. CDR3 length equals 16 residues. Trimming removed 4 bases from V and 0 bases from J, with 12 bases in between. This CDR3 reads CASSGATAANTGELFF. In DNA, the CDR3 is TGTGCCAGCAGTGGGGCGACAGCCGCGAACACCGGGGAGCTGTTTTTT. The variable domain in full, with the rest retrieved from reference TRBV25-1 and TRBJ2-2, is EADIYQTPRYLVIGTGKKITLECSQTMGHDKMYWYQQDPGMELHLIHYSYGVNSTEKGDLSSESTVSRIRTEHFPLTLESARPSHTSQYLCASSGATAANTGELFFGEGSRLTVL.

The chain has TRBV7-9 and TRBJ1-6; the D is unclear. Germline CDR1 is SEHNR and CDR2 is FQNEAQ (reference sequence). The CDR3 sequence is 12 residues long. The V end was cut by 5 bases, the J end by 13 bases, with 12 bases between. CDR3 in amino acids: CASSQSEFPLHF. Here the CDR3 DNA reads TGTGCCAGCAGCCAAAGCGAGTTCCCCCTCCACTTT. Supplemented by reference TRBV7-9 and TRBJ1-6, the full variable domain reads DTGVSQNPRHKITKRGQNVTFRCDPISEHNRLYWYRQTLGQGPEFLTYFQNEAQLEKSRLLSDRFSAERPKGSFSTLEIQRTEQGDSAMYLCASSQSEFPLHFGNGTRLTVT.

The rearrangement joins TRBV11-3 to TRBJ1-1; D possibly corresponds to TRBD1 (5 bases). CDR3 length equals 15 residues. The V gene lost 5 bases and the J gene lost 6 bases, with 19 bases spanning the gap. Looked up from germline, CDR1 is SGHNT and CDR2 is YENEEA. Here the CDR3 DNA reads TGTGCCAGCAGCGCGGGGCCGAGTTCCCGAGCTGAAGCTTTCTTT. Its protein is CASSAGPSSRAEAFF.

The gene calls are TRBV4-1 and TRBJ1-5, with TRBD1 identical over 8 bases. Germline lookup yields CDR1 MGHRA and CDR2 YSYEKL. This CDR3 has 15 amino acids. Losses at the gene ends were 6 bases for V and 5 bases for J; bases not matched to a gene: 9. The CDR3, as DNA: TGCGCCAGCAGTCAACCGGACAGGGACGATCAGCCCCAGCATTTT. Its protein product is CASSQPDRDDQPQHF.

This chain joins TRBV16 and TRBJ2-2; the D is unclear. V lost 4 bases and J lost 0, with 12 bases in between. This CDR3 comprises 16 residues. Germline CDR1 is KGHSY and CDR2 is FQNENV. DNA of the CDR3: TGTGCCAGCAGCCCACACAGACAATCGAACACCGGGGAGCTGTTTTTT. This translates into CASSPHRQSNTGELFF.

The count of this clone is one. The rearrangement joins TRBV11-2 to TRBJ1-3, with D perhaps matching TRBD1 (6 bases). CDR1 SGHAT and CDR2 FQNNGV come from the germline V gene. V was cut by 5 bases and J by 2 bases, with 16 bases left in between. The length of the CDR3 is 16 residues. As DNA, the CDR3 is TGTGCCAGCAGCACGCTACAGGGAGTTCCTGGAAACACCATATATTTT. It yields the protein CASSTLQGVPGNTIYF.

This clone was seen once. The gene calls are TRBV7-2 and TRBJ2-3; TRBD2 matches 10 bases. The CDR3 has 16 residues. Unmatched junction bases numbered 6, after V lost 0 bases and J lost 6 bases. The germline CDR1 and CDR2 sequences are SGHTA and FQGNSA. For the CDR3, the DNA is TGTGCCAGCAGCTTAGCGCTAGCGGGGGACTCGGATACGCAGTATTTT. It yields the protein CASSLALAGDSDTQYF.

The rearrangement joins TRBV25-1 to TRBJ2-5; a possible D gene is TRBD2 (5 bases). V was shortened by 4 bases and J by 2 bases, with 11 bases between the two germline ends. The CDR3 loop spans 14 amino acids. Per the germline V gene, CDR1 is MGHDK and CDR2 is SYGVNS. The CDR3: CASSAPSGQETQYF. CDR3 DNA sequence: TGTGCCAGCAGTGCTCCTTCGGGACAAGAGACCCAGTACTTC.

J is TRBJ1-2 and V is TRBV30; 7 bases agree with TRBD1. Germline CDR1 is GTSNPN and CDR2 is SVGIG (reference sequence). The V gene end was trimmed by 1 base and the J gene end by 7 bases; junction bases not matched to a gene: 3. This CDR3 has 12 amino acids. The chain's CDR3 is CAWSEGAVGYTF. Here the CDR3 DNA reads TGTGCCTGGAGTGAGGGGGCCGTTGGCTACACCTTC.

The chain carries TRBV7-9 and TRBJ1-4; D is possibly TRBD1 (6 bases). Trimming pared 1 base from V and 4 bases from J, leaving 13 bases between. CDR1 is SEHNR and CDR2 is FQNEAQ in the germline V gene (reference sequence). This CDR3 is 16 amino acids long. CDR3 in DNA: TGTGCCAGCAGCTTAGATGGGGGACACTATAATGAAAAACTGTTTTTT. It codes for CASSLDGGHYNEKLFF.

The CDR3 DNA is TGTGCCAGCAGCTTCAGTGCAGGGATAAATCAGCCCCAGCATTTT. The encoded protein is CASSFSAGINQPQHF. The chain employs TRBV11-2 and TRBJ1-5, with a weak D call TRBD1 (5 bases). Trimming removed 3 bases from V and 4 bases from J, with 13 bases in between. Germline CDR1 reads SGHAT; CDR2 reads FQNNGV. The CDR3 has 15 amino acids.

This chain connects TRBV29-1 to TRBJ2-3; TRBD2 aligns across 7 bases. Trimming removed 4 bases from V and 3 bases from J; junction bases left unmatched: 7. CDR1 and CDR2 from the germline V gene are SQVTM and ANQGSEA. The length of the CDR3 is 14 residues. CDR3 nucleotide sequence: TGCAGCGTTGCGGGTCCTAGCGGTACAGATACGCAGTATTTT. Translation gives CSVAGPSGTDTQYF.

The rearrangement links TRBV5-1 to TRBJ1-2, with D unresolved. CDR3 length: 15 residues. V dropped 2 bases and J dropped 4 bases, with 15 bases sitting between them. The germline V gene encodes CDR1 SGHRS and CDR2 YFSETQ. DNA for the CDR3: TGCGCCAGCAGCTTAGGCGGCAGTGTTGTCTATGGCTACACCTTC. This gives the protein CASSLGGSVVYGYTF.

This rearrangement joins TRBV10-3 to TRBJ1-1; 9 bases agree with TRBD1. With 4 bases clipped from V and 2 bases from J, the junction kept 5 bases outside the gene matches. Germline lookup yields CDR1 ENHRY and CDR2 SYGVKD. The CDR3 loop spans 15 amino acids. This chain's CDR3 is CAISVQQGANTEAFF. Written as DNA, the CDR3 is TGTGCCATCAGTGTTCAACAGGGGGCTAACACTGAAGCTTTCTTT.

The table lists this clone with a few counts. The J gene is TRBJ1-1, the V gene TRBV10-3, with TRBD1 matching 9 bases. Trimming took 7 bases from V and 3 from J; bases not matched to a gene: 6. The CDR3 sequence is 14 residues long. Germline lookup yields CDR1 ENHRY and CDR2 SYGVKD. The CDR3 nucleotides are TGTGCCATCAAAGGGACAGGGACGGACACTGAAGCTTTCTTT. Amino acids: CAIKGTGTDTEAFF.

The CDR3 DNA sequence: TGTGCCAGCAGTTTAGGGGGTGGGAGGGATAGCAATCAGCCCCAGCATTTT. This sequence encodes CASSLGGGRDSNQPQHF. The chain carries TRBV27 and TRBJ1-5, with a possible D match to TRBD1 (5 bases). The length of the CDR3 is 17 residues. Looked up from germline, CDR1 is MNHEY and CDR2 is SMNVEV (reference sequence). V lost 2 bases and J 0 bases, leaving 14 bases between the germline ends.

V is TRBV18 and J is TRBJ2-1; possibly TRBD1 for D (5 bases). V was shortened by 1 base and J by 6 bases, with 10 bases between the two germline ends. The germline V gene has CDR1 KGHSH and CDR2 LQKENI. The CDR3 is made up of 14 amino acids. CDR3 in amino acids: CASSPQTGSNEQFF. CDR3 DNA sequence: TGTGCCAGCTCACCACAAACAGGATCCAATGAGCAGTTCTTC.

This clone was observed a few times. The rearrangement links TRBV6-5 to TRBJ1-2, with D tentatively TRBD1 (6 bases). Germline V gene lookup returns CDR1 MNHEY and CDR2 SVGAGI. This CDR3 contains 14 residues. V was cut by 0 bases and J by 7 bases, with 12 bases left in between. The CDR3 loop reads CASSYSAGAPGYTF. CDR3 in DNA: TGTGCCAGCAGTTACTCGGCAGGGGCCCCTGGCTACACCTTC.

V and J are TRBV2 and TRBJ1-2; TRBD1 might be the D (5 bases). CDR1 is SNHLY and CDR2 is FYNNEI in the germline V gene. V was shortened by 6 bases and J by 2 bases, with 16 bases between the two germline ends. The CDR3 runs 15 residues. The CDR3 is CASRTEVRGNYGYTF. In nucleotides, the CDR3 is TGTGCCAGCAGGACAGAAGTAAGGGGAAACTATGGCTACACCTTC. Filled out from reference TRBV2 and TRBJ1-2, the complete variable domain reads EPEVTQTPSHQVTQMGQEVILRCVPISNHLYFYWYRQILGQKVEFLVSFYNNEISEKSEIFDDQFSVERPDGSNFTLKIRSTKLEDSAMYFCASRTEVRGNYGYTFGSGTRLTVV.

This chain links TRBV7-9 with TRBJ2-2; possibly TRBD1 for D (6 bases). The ends were cut back, 5 bases at V and 3 bases at J, with 13 bases in the middle. This CDR3 has 15 residues. Germline V CDR1 and CDR2: SEHNR, FQNEAQ (reference sequence). This chain's CDR3 is CASSRTGFDTGELFF. The CDR3 DNA reads TGTGCCAGCAGCCGCACAGGGTTTGACACCGGGGAGCTGTTTTTT. The entire variable domain, with the rest obtained from reference TRBV7-9 and TRBJ2-2, is as follows: DTGVSQNPRHKITKRGQNVTFRCDPISEHNRLYWYRQTLGQGPEFLTYFQNEAQLEKSRLLSDRFSAERPKGSFSTLEIQRTEQGDSAMYLCASSRTGFDTGELFFGEGSRLTVL.

This chain joins TRBV3-1 (or the pseudogene TRBV3-2) and TRBJ2-4; TRBD1 might be the D (5 bases). The CDR3 has 16 amino acids. The germline V gene has CDR1 LGHDT and CDR2 YNNKEL (reference sequence). The V gene lost 2 bases and the J gene lost 0 bases, with 11 bases spanning the gap. This chain's CDR3 is CASSQTRTIAKNIQYF. CDR3 bases: TGTGCCAGCAGCCAAACCCGGACAATAGCCAAAAACATTCAGTACTTC.

In its sample, this clone was seen a few times. This chain links TRBV7-9 with TRBJ2-7; 13 positions agree with TRBD2. This CDR3 spans 15 amino acids. V was pared by 7 bases and J by 5 bases, with 8 bases of the junction left unmatched. CDR1 and CDR2 (germline): SEHNR, FQNEAQ (reference sequence). The CDR3 nucleotides read TGTGCCAGCACCTTCGCCGGGACTAGCGGGGACGAGCAGTACTTC. Encoded protein: CASTFAGTSGDEQYF.

This clone has a single count. V gene TRBV9 combines with J gene TRBJ2-2; unclear D gene. This CDR3 spans 15 amino acids. Deletions cut 7 bases from V and 1 base from J, with 14 bases between. Germline V lookup: CDR1 SGDLS, CDR2 YYNGEE. The CDR3 DNA is TGTGCCAGCCAACAAACCAGCGAGAACACCGGGGAGCTGTTTTTT. Translated, it gives CASQQTSENTGELFF.

This rearrangement joins TRBV27 to TRBJ2-1; 12 positions agree with TRBD2. V gave up 5 bases and J gave up 1 base; unmatched junction bases: 9. Germline V gives CDR1 MNHEY, CDR2 SMNVEV (reference sequence). This CDR3 contains 18 residues. CDR3 sequence reads: CASSVGLAGRVSYNEQFF. CDR3 in DNA: TGTGCCAGCAGTGTAGGACTAGCGGGACGTGTGTCCTACAATGAGCAGTTCTTC.